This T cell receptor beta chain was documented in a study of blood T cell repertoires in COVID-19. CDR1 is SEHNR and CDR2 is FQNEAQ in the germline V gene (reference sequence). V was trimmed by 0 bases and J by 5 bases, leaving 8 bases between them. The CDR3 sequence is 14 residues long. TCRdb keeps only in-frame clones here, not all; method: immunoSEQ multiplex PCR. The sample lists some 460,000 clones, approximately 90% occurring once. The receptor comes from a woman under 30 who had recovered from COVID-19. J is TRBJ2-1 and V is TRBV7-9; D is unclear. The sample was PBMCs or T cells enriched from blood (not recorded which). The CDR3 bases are TGTGCCAGCAGCTTAGCGGCTGGAGACAATGAGCAGTTCTTC. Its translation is CASSLAAGDNEQFF.